The clone carrying this T cell receptor beta chain has just a few counts. Its antigen is unidentified. This sample stems from a study of yellow fever vaccine responses in identical twins. Study results and limitations: Reportedly, twins' vaccine T cell responses looked partly convergent and partly personalized.

TCRdb re-derived calls from the RT-PCR reads in MiXCR, one entry per CDR3 protein. The sample shows about 18,000 distinct CDR3 sequences, 55% to 65% of them seen only once. Germline CDR1 reads SGHRS; CDR2 reads YFSETQ. Trimming removed 6 bases from V and 7 bases from J; junction bases left unmatched: 8. CDR3 length equals 13 residues. The genes are TRBV5-1 and TRBJ2-5, with 8 bases fitting TRBD2. This TCR was recovered from a woman younger than 30 who received the yellow fever vaccine. The material sequenced was T cells from blood (PBMCs), unsorted or a sorted subset (not recorded which), taken before or after yellow fever vaccination (not recorded which). The DNA of the CDR3 is TGCGCCAGCACGACCTCTGGGACTAGGACCCAGTACTTC. Protein: CASTTSGTRTQYF.